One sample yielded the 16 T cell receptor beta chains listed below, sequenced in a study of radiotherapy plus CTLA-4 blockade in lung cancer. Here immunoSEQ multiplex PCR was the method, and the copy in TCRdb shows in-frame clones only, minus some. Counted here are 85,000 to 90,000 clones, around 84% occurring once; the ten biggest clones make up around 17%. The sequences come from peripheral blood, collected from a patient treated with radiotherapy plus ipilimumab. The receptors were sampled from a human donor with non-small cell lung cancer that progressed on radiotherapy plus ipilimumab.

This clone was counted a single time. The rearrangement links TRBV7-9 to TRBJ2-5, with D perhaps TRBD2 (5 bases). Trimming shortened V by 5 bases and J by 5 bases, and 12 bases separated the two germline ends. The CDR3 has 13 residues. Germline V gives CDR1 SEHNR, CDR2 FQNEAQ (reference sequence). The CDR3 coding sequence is TGTGCCAGCAGCCCGAGCGGCTGGGAGACCCAGTACTTC. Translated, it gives CASSPSGWETQYF.

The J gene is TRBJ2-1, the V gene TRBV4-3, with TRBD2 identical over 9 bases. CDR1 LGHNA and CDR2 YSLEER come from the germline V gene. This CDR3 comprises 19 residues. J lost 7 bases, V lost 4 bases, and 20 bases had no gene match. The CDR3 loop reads CASSLSPGTSLGRTNEQFF. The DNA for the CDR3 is TGCGCCAGCAGCCTATCCCCCGGGACTAGCCTCGGACGCACGAATGAGCAGTTCTTC.

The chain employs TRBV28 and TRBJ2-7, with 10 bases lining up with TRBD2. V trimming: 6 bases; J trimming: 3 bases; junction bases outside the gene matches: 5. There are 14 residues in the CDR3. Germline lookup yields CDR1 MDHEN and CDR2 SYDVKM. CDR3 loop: CASRSGGVDYEQYF. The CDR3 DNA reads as TGTGCCAGCAGGAGCGGGGGGGTCGACTACGAGCAGTACTTC. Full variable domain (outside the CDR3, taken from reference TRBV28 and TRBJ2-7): DVKVTQSSRYLVKRTGEKVFLECVQDMDHENMFWYRQDPGLGLRLIYFSYDVKMKEKGDIPEGYSVSREKKERFSLILESASTNQTSMYLCASRSGGVDYEQYFGPGTRLTVT.

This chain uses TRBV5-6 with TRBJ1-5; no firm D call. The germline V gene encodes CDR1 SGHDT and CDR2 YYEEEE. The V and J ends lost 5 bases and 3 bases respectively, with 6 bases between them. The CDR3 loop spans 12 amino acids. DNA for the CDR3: TGTGCCAGCAGTCGCGACAATCAGCCCCAGCATTTT. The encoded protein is CASSRDNQPQHF.

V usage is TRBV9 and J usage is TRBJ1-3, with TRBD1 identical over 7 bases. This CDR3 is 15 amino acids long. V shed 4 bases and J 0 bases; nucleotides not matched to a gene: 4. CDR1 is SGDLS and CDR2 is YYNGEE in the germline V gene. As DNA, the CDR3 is TGTGCCAGCAGCCCCCGACAGGGCTCTGGAAACACCATATATTTT. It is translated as CASSPRQGSGNTIYF.

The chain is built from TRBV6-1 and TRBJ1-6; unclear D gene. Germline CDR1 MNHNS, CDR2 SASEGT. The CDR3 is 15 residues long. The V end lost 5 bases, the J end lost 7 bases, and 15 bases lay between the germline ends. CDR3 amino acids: CASSSRLITNSPLHF. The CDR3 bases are TGTGCCAGCAGTTCCCGCCTCATCACCAATTCACCCCTCCACTTT.

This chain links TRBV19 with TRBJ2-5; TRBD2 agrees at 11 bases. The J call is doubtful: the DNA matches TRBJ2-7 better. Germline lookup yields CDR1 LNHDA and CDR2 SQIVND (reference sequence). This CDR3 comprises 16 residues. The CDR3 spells CASSSTTSGASYEQYF. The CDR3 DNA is TGTGCCAGTAGTTCAACGACTAGCGGGGCATCCTACGAGCAGTACTTC.

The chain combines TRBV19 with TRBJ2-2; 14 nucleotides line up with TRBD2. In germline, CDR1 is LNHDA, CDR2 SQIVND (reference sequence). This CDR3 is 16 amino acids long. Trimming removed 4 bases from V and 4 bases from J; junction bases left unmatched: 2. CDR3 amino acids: CASSTGLAGVTGELFF. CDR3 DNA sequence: TGTGCCAGTAGTACGGGACTAGCGGGAGTCACCGGGGAGCTGTTTTTT.

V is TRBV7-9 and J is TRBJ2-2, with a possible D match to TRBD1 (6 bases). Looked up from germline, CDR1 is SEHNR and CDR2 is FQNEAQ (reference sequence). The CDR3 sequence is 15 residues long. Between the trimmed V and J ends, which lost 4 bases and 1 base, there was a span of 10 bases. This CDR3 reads CASSSWTENTGELFF. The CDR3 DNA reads TGTGCCAGCAGCTCCTGGACAGAGAACACCGGGGAGCTGTTTTTT.

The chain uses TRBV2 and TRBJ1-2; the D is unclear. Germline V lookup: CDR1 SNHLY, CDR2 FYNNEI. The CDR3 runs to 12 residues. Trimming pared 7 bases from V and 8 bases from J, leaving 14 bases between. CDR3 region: CASILAGRGYTF. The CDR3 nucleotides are TGTGCCAGCATTTTAGCGGGTAGAGGCTACACCTTC.

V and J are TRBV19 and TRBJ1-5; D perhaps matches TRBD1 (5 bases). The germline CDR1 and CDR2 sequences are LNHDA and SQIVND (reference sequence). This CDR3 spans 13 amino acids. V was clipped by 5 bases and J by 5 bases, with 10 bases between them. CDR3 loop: CASSQGFYQPQHF. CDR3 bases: TGTGCCAGTAGTCAGGGCTTCTATCAGCCCCAGCATTTT.

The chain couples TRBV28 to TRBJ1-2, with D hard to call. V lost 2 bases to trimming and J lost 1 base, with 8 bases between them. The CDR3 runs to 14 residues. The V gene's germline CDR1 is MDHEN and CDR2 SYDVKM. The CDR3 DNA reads TGTGCCAGCAGTTTAACAGCGGATAACTATGGCTACACCTTC. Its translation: CASSLTADNYGYTF.

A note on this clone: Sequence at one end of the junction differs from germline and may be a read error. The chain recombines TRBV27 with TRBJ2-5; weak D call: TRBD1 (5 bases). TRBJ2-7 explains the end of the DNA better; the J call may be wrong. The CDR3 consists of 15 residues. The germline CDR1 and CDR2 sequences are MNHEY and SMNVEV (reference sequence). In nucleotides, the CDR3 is TGTGCCAGCAGTCTATCAGGGCCTAGTAGGGCCGAGCAGTACTTC. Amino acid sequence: CASSLSGPSRAEQYF.

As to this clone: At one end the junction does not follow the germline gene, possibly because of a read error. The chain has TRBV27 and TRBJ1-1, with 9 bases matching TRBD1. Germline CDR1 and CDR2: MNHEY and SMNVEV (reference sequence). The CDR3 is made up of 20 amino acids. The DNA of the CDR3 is TGTGCCAGCAGTTTATCGGGGGGCCGGGGACAGGGCCACATGAACTCTGAAGCTTTCTTT. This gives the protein CASSLSGGRGQGHMNSEAFF.

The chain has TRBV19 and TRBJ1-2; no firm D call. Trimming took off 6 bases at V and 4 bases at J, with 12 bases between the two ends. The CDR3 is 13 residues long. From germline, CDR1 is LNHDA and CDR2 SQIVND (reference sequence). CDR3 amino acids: CASRAGVTYGYTF. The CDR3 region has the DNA TGTGCCAGTAGGGCCGGAGTCACCTATGGCTACACCTTC.

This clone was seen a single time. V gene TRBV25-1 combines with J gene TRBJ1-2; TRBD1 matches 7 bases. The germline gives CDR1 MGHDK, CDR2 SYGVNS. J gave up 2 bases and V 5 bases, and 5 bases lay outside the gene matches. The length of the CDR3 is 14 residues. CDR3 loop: CASSLTGTNYGYTF. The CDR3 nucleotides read TGTGCCAGCAGTTTGACAGGGACCAACTATGGCTACACCTTC.